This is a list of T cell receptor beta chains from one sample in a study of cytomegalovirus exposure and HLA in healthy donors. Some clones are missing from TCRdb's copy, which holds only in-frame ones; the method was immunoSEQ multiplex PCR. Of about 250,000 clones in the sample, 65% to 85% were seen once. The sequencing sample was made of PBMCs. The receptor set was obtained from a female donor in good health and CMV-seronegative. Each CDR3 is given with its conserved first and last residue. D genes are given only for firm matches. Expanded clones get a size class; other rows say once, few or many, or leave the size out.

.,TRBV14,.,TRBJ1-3,CASSRDIHSGNTIYF,TGTGCCAGCAGCCGTGACATTCACTCTGGAAACACCATATATTTT
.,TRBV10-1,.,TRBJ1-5,CASSVGPGQPQHF,TGCGCCAGCAGTGTGGGGCCCGGCCAGCCCCAGCATTTT
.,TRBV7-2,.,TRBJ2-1,CASSLMGRSSYNEQFF,TGTGCCAGCAGCCTAATGGGGCGGAGCTCCTACAATGAGCAGTTCTTC
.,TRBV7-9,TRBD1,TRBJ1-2,CATTIPTGPHGYTF,TGTGCCACCACAATCCCGACAGGGCCCCATGGCTACACCTTC
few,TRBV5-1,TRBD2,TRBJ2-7,CASSLPSSGISYEQYF,TGCGCCAGCAGCCTGCCCTCTAGCGGGATCTCCTACGAGCAGTACTTC
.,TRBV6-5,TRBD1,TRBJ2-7,CASSYSVGTGDYEQYF,TGTGCCAGCAGTTACTCAGTGGGGACAGGAGACTACGAGCAGTACTTC
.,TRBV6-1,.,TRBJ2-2,CASRWNTGELFF,TGTGCCAGCCGGTGGAACACCGGGGAGCTGTTTTTT
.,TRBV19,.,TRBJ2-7,CASSNSYEQYF,TGTGCCAGTTCTAACTCCTACGAGCAGTACTTC
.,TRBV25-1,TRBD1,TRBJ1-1,CASSGRQGNTEAFF,TGTGCCAGCAGTGGGCGACAGGGTAACACTGAAGCTTTCTTT
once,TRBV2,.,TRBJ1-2,CASSVPVLGYTF,TGTGCCAGCAGTGTCCCAGTCCTCGGCTACACCTTC
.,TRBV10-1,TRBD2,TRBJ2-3,CASSDRLAGAVDTQYF,TGCGCCAGCAGTGATCGACTAGCGGGAGCTGTAGATACGCAGTATTTT
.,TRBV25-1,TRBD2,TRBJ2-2,CASSASGKNTGELFF,TGTGCCAGCAGCGCTAGCGGGAAGAACACCGGGGAGCTGTTTTTT
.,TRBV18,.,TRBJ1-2,CASSPPLGGSYGYTF,TGTGCCAGCTCACCCCCATTGGGAGGGAGCTATGGCTACACCTTC
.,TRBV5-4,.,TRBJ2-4,CASSAPSGAKNIQYF,TGTGCCAGCAGCGCCCCTTCGGGGGCCAAAAACATTCAGTACTTC
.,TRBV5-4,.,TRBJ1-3,CASHNRVSGNTIYF,TGTGCCAGCCACAACAGGGTTTCTGGAAACACCATATATTTT
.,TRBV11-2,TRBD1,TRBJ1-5,CASSPGQGNQPQHF,TGTGCCAGCAGCCCTGGACAGGGCAATCAGCCCCAGCATTTT
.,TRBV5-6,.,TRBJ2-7,CASSPVGGTYEQYF,TGTGCCAGCAGCCCTGTAGGGGGTACCTACGAGCAGTACTTC